This TCR beta chain emerged from a study of cytomegalovirus exposure and HLA in healthy donors. General study results and limits: The study put under 200 TCR beta chains on its list as cytomegalovirus-associated.

Among the approximately 110 subjects of the validation cohort, separate from the 666-subject first cohort, were the donors. Clones were sequenced by immunoSEQ multiplex PCR, and TCRdb holds only the in-frame ones, with some missing. There are roughly 150,000 clones in the sample; 85% to 90% occur only once, and 2.5% to 4% lies in the top ten. With regard to this clone: Its antigen is not identified.

Germline CDR1 is SGHTA and CDR2 is FQGTGA. Trimming removed 0 bases from V and 6 bases from J; junction bases left unmatched: 5. The CDR3 has 15 residues. The sample taken for sequencing was PBMCs. The clonotype originates from a woman between 18 and 29 years old in good health and CMV-seropositive. The chain employs TRBV7-3 and TRBJ2-1; 7 nucleotides line up with TRBD2. The CDR3 here is CASSLTLAGVNEQFF. The CDR3 coding sequence is TGTGCCAGCAGCTTAACGCTGGCGGGGGTCAATGAGCAGTTCTTC.